Sequencing of this T cell receptor (beta chain) was carried out in a study of blood T cell repertoires in COVID-19. Data came from immunoSEQ multiplex PCR; TCRdb stores just in-frame clones and leaves some out. This sample has 380,000 or so clones; roughly 90% occur once, and the top ten carry 0.95% to 1.5%. The CDR3 runs 16 residues. The trim removed 2 bases at V and 3 bases at J, leaving 4 bases unmatched. Per the germline V gene, CDR1 is KGHSH and CDR2 is LQKENI. This sequence joins TRBV18 and TRBJ2-3, with TRBD1 matching over 11 bases. The sample was peripheral blood. The receptor's source is a man aged 35-49 years with acute or convalescent COVID-19. The CDR3 protein is CASSPRDRGKTDTQYF. DNA of the CDR3: TGTGCCAGCTCACCAAGGGACAGGGGGAAGACAGATACGCAGTATTTT.